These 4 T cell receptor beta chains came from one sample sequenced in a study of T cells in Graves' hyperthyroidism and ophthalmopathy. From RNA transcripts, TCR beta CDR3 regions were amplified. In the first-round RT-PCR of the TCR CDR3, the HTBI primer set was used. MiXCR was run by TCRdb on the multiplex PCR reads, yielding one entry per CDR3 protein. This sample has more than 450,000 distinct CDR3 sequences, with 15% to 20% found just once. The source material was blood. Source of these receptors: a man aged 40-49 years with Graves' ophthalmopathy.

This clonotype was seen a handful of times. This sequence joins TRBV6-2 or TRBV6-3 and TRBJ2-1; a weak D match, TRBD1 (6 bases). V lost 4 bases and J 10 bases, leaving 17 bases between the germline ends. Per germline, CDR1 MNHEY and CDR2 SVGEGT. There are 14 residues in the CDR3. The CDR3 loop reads CASSFRQGTGEQFF. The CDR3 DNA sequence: TGTGCCAGCAGTTTTCGTCAGGGAACAGGGGAGCAGTTCTTC.

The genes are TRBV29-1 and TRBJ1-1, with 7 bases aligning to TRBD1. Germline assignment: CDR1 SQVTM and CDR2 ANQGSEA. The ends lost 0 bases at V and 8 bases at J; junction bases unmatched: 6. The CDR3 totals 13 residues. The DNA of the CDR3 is TGCAGCGTTGAAGATCAGGGGGGGGTAGAAGCTTTCTTT. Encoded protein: CSVEDQGGVEAFF.

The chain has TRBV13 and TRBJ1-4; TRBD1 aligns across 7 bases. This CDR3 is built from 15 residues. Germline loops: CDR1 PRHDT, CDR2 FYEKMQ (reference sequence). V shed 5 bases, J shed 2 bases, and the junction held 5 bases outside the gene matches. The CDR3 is CASSETGVTNEKLFF. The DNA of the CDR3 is TGTGCCAGCAGCGAAACAGGGGTCACTAATGAAAAACTGTTTTTT.

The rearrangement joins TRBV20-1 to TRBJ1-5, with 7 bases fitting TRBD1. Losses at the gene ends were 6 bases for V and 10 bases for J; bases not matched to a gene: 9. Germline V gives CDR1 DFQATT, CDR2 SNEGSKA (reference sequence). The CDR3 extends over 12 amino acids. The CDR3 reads CSASQPGGPQHF. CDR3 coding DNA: TGCAGTGCGTCCCAACCAGGGGGTCCCCAGCATTTT.